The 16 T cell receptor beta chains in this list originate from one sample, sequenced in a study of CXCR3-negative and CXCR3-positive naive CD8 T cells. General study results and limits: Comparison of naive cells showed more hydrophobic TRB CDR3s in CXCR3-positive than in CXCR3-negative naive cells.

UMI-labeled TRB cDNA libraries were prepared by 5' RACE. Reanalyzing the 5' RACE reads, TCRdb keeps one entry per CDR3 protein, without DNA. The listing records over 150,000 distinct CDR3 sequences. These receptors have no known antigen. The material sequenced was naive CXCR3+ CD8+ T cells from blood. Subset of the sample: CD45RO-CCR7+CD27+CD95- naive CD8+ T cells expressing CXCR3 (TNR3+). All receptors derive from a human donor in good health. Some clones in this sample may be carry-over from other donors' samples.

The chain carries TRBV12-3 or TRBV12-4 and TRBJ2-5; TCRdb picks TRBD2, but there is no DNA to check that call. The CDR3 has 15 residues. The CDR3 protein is CASSLRTSGAETQYF.

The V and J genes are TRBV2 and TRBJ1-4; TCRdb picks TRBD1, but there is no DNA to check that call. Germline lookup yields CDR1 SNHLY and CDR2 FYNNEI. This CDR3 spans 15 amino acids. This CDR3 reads CASSDYRATNEKLFF.

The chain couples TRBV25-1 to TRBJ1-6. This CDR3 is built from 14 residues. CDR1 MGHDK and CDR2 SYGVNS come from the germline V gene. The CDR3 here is CASSERGLHNPLHF. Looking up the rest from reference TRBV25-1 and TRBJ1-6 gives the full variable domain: EADIYQTPRYLVIGTGKKITLECSQTMGHDKMYWYQQDPGMELHLIHYSYGVNSTEKGDLSSESTVSRIRTEHFPLTLESARPSHTSQYLCASSERGLHNPLHFGNGTRLTVT.

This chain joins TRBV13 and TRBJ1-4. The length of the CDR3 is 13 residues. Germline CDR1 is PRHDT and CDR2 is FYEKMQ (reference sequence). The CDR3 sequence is CASSLADRERLFF.

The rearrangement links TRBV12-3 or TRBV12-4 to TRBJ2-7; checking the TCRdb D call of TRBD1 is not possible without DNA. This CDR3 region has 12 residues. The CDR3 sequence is CASSWDRDEQYF.

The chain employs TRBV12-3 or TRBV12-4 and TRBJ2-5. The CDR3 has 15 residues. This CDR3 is CASSLEVVFRETQYF.

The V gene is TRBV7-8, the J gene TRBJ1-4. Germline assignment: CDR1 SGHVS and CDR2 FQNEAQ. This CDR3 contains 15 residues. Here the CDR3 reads CASSLVDSKGEKLFF.

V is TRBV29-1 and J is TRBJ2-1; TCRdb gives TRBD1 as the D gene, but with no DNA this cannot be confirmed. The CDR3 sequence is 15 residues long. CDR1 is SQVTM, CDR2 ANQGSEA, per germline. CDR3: CSVEDPGSPYNEQFF.

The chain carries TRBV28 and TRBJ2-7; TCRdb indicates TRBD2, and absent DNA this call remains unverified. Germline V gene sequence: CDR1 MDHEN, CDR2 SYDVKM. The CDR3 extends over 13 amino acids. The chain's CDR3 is CASSAPGLTDQYF.

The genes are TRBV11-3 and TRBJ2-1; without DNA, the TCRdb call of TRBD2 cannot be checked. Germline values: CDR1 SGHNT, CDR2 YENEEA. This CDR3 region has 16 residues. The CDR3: CASSPRGAGVWNEQFF.

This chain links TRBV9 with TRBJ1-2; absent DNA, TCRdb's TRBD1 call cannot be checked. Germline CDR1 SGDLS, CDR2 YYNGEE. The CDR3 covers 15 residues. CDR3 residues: CASSVSGGANYGYTF.

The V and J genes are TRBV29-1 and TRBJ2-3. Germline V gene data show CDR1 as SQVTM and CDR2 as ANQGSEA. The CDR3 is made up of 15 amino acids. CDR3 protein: CSVGLGVPSTDTQYF.

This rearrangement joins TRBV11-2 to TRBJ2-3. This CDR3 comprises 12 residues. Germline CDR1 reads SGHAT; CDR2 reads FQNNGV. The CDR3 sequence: CASSLATDTQYF.

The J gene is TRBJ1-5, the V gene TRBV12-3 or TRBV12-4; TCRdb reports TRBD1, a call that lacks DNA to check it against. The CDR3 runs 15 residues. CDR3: CASSFPGQGHQPQHF.

CDR3 sequence: CASSFVSDEQFF. This rearrangement joins TRBV5-1 to TRBJ2-1. Germline CDR1 SGHRS, CDR2 YFSETQ. The length of the CDR3 is 12 residues.

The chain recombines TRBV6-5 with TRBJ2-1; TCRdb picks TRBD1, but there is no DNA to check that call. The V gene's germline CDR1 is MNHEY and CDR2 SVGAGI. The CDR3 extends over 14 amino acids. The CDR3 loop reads CASSRGGPHNEQFF.